These T cell receptor beta chains were read from a single sample in a study of T cell responses to AZD1222 COVID-19 vaccine. Sequencing was performed with immunoSEQ multiplex PCR; in TCRdb, only in-frame clones are kept and a portion is missing. The data show some 150,000 clones, just over 90% seen once. The specimen was peripheral blood, collected on day 0 of MenACWY control vaccination. The source of these receptors is an adult in good health. Each CDR3 is given with its conserved first and last residue. A D gene is named only where the DNA matches it firmly. A row's size may be missing; if present it is once, few, many or a size class.

D gene	clone size	J gene	V gene	CDR3 protein	CDR3 DNA
TRBD1	NA	TRBJ2-7	TRBV27	CASSPGQGARNEQYF	TGTGCCAGCAGTCCCGGACAGGGGGCGCGGAACGAGCAGTACTTC
NA	NA	TRBJ1-3	TRBV2	CASLRDSGGDTIYF	TGTGCCAGCCTCCGGGACTCGGGGGGCGACACCATATATTTT
NA	NA	TRBJ2-7	TRBV10-1	CASRTLGRQAAYEQYF	TGCGCCAGCAGAACCCTAGGACGACAGGCGGCCTACGAGCAGTACTTC
TRBD1	NA	TRBJ1-1	TRBV5-1	CASSLSGTGETEAFF	TGCGCCAGCAGCTTATCCGGGACAGGGGAGACTGAAGCTTTCTTT
NA	NA	TRBJ1-6	TRBV3-1/TRBV3-2	CASRRGGVDNSPLHF	TGTGCCAGTCGCAGGGGAGGGGTTGATAATTCACCCCTCCACTTT
NA	NA	TRBJ1-1	TRBV6-5	CASSRDRNTEAFF	TGTGCCAGCAGCCGCGACAGAAACACTGAAGCTTTCTTT
TRBD1	NA	TRBJ1-6	TRBV18	CASSPRDRLNSPLHF	TGTGCCAGCTCACCACGGGACAGGTTAAATTCACCCCTCCACTTT
TRBD1	once	TRBJ1-2	TRBV13	CASSLPRGQANYGYTF	TGTGCCAGCAGCTTACCCCGCGGACAGGCAAACTATGGCTACACCTTC
TRBD1	NA	TRBJ1-2	TRBV5-1	CASSGTEDYGYTF	TGCGCCAGCAGCGGGACAGAAGACTATGGCTACACCTTC
TRBD1	once	TRBJ1-2	TRBV3-1/TRBV3-2	CASSQEGQPPSSNYGYTF	TGTGCCAGCAGCCAAGAGGGACAGCCCCCTAGCAGTAACTATGGCTACACCTTC
NA	NA	TRBJ2-1	TRBV9	CASSATPPSNEQFF	TGTGCCAGCAGCGCGACCCCCCCGAGCAATGAGCAGTTCTTC
NA	NA	TRBJ1-4	TRBV28	CASRWKATNEKLFF	TGTGCCAGCAGGTGGAAGGCAACTAATGAAAAACTGTTTTTT
TRBD1	NA	TRBJ1-5	TRBV4-1	CASSLRTGNQPQHF	TGCGCCAGCAGCCTCCGGACAGGGAATCAGCCCCAGCATTTT
TRBD1	NA	TRBJ2-2	TRBV19	CASQDRGIPGELFF	TGTGCCAGTCAAGACAGGGGAATACCCGGGGAGCTGTTTTTT
TRBD2	NA	TRBJ2-7	TRBV4-2	CASSRDYVYEQYF	TGTGCCAGCAGCAGGGACTACGTCTACGAGCAGTACTTC
NA	NA	TRBJ2-1	TRBV5-1	CASSFIAAHSYNEQFF	TGCGCCAGCAGCTTCATAGCGGCTCACTCCTACAATGAGCAGTTCTTC
NA	NA	TRBJ1-1	TRBV2	CASSEEQPRLNTEAFF	TGTGCCAGCAGTGAAGAGCAGCCACGGTTGAACACTGAAGCTTTCTTT
NA	NA	TRBJ2-1	TRBV20-1	CSASSGDSSYNEQFF	TGCAGTGCTAGTTCCGGGGATAGCTCCTACAATGAGCAGTTCTTC
NA	NA	TRBJ1-2	TRBV27	CASSSGRVAFYGYTF	TGTGCCAGCAGTTCGGGCAGGGTAGCGTTCTATGGCTACACCTTC
NA	NA	TRBJ2-7	TRBV25-1	CASSDRKNYEQYF	TGTGCCAGCAGTGACAGGAAGAACTACGAGCAGTACTTC
NA	NA	TRBJ2-3	TRBV6-2/TRBV6-3	CASSPPPRTEGSTDTQYF	TGTGCCAGCAGTCCACCACCTCGGACTGAGGGCAGCACAGATACGCAGTATTTT
TRBD2	once	TRBJ2-5	TRBV5-1	CASRVLAGAARQETQYF	TGCGCCAGCAGGGTACTAGCGGGAGCGGCACGGCAAGAGACCCAGTACTTC
NA	NA	TRBJ2-7	TRBV3-1/TRBV3-2	CASSQEPGAYEQYF	TGTGCCAGCAGCCAAGAACCAGGGGCCTACGAGCAGTACTTC
NA	NA	TRBJ1-3	TRBV28	CASSRRLPAGNTIYF	TGTGCCAGCAGTCGACGACTACCCGCTGGAAACACCATATATTTT
NA	once	TRBJ1-4	TRBV7-9	CASSSGRRDNEKLFF	TGTGCCAGCAGCTCGGGCCGAAGAGATAATGAAAAACTGTTTTTT
TRBD1	NA	TRBJ1-2	TRBV5-6	CASSLGGDRGDGYTF	TGTGCCAGCAGCTTGGGAGGGGACAGGGGTGATGGCTACACCTTC
NA	NA	TRBJ2-3	TRBV7-2	CASSLVGYSTDTQYF	TGTGCCAGCAGCTTAGTTGGGTATAGCACAGATACGCAGTATTTT
NA	once	TRBJ1-5	TRBV7-8	CASSLGAQGWGNQPQHF	TGTGCCAGCAGCTTAGGAGCCCAGGGCTGGGGCAATCAGCCCCAGCATTTT
NA	NA	TRBJ2-7	TRBV5-1	CASSLAGGLRSYEQYF	TGCGCCAGCAGCTTGGCAGGGGGACTACGATCCTACGAGCAGTACTTC
NA	NA	TRBJ1-4	TRBV12-3/TRBV12-4	CASSFGEKLFF	TGTGCCAGCAGTTTCGGAGAAAAACTGTTTTTT
NA	NA	TRBJ2-2	TRBV10-3	CAISEIPTGELFF	TGTGCCATCAGTGAAATACCCACCGGGGAGCTGTTTTTT
TRBD1	once	TRBJ1-6	TRBV10-3	CAISAGGAGSYNSPLHF	TGTGCCATCAGTGCAGGGGGCGCGGGGTCCTATAATTCACCCCTCCACTTT
TRBD1	NA	TRBJ1-1	TRBV7-3	CASSATGQGRNTEAFF	TGTGCCAGCAGCGCGACGGGACAGGGGAGGAACACTGAAGCTTTCTTT
TRBD2	NA	TRBJ2-1	TRBV5-6	CASSTPSGRSSYNEQFF	TGTGCCAGCAGCACCCCTAGCGGGCGCTCCTCCTACAATGAGCAGTTCTTC
NA	NA	TRBJ1-5	TRBV2	CASSDGLPQPQHF	TGTGCCAGCAGTGACGGGTTACCTCAGCCCCAGCATTTT
TRBD1	NA	TRBJ1-6	TRBV7-9	CASSFVQGSWNSPLHF	TGTGCCAGCAGCTTTGTACAGGGGTCATGGAATTCACCCCTCCACTTT
NA	once	TRBJ1-5	TRBV28	CASSQRSSGNQPQHF	TGTGCCAGCAGCCAAAGGAGTTCGGGCAATCAGCCCCAGCATTTT
TRBD1	NA	TRBJ1-1	TRBV5-6	CASSLRLGDRAKNTEAFF	TGTGCCAGCAGCTTGCGTCTGGGGGACAGGGCAAAGAACACTGAAGCTTTCTTT
NA	NA	TRBJ2-6	TRBV7-9	CASSLGGRGVSGANVLTF	TGTGCCAGCAGCTTAGGGGGCAGGGGCGTCTCTGGGGCCAACGTCCTGACTTTC
NA	NA	TRBJ2-7	TRBV9	CASSVEEGSSYEQYF	TGTGCCAGCAGCGTAGAAGAGGGGAGCTCCTACGAGCAGTACTTC
TRBD2	once	TRBJ2-1	TRBV3-1/TRBV3-2	CASSQFSGGRVNEQFF	TGTGCCAGCAGCCAATTCAGCGGGGGGCGGGTCAATGAGCAGTTCTTC
TRBD2	NA	TRBJ2-3	TRBV2	CASRVLAGGQPDTQYF	TGTGCCAGCAGAGTCCTAGCGGGGGGGCAACCAGATACGCAGTATTTT
NA	NA	TRBJ1-2	TRBV3-1/TRBV3-2	CASSQDRRTREYGYTF	TGTGCCAGCAGCCAAGATAGGAGGACCAGAGAGTATGGCTACACCTTC
NA	NA	TRBJ2-1	TRBV5-6	CASSLIPADNEQFF	TGTGCCAGCAGCTTGATCCCAGCGGACAATGAGCAGTTCTTC
NA	NA	TRBJ1-5	TRBV6-5	CASSTAGRQPQHF	TGTGCCAGCAGTACGGCGGGTCGGCAGCCCCAGCATTTT
NA	NA	TRBJ1-1	TRBV5-4	CASSPYGTEAFF	TGTGCCAGCAGCCCATATGGCACTGAAGCTTTCTTT